The 24 T cell receptor beta chains reported below all come from one sample, sequenced in a study of identical twins. Each CDR3 protein is one row after TCRdb ran MiXCR on the 5' RACE reads. The sample has hundreds of thousands of distinct CDR3 sequences; around 12% are singletons. These sequences were also reported in another study, on yellow fever vaccine responses in identical twins.

The sample was CD8+ T cells sorted from blood. The receptor set was obtained from a young woman in good health.

This clonotype has only a few counts. The genes are TRBV7-8 and TRBJ1-5; a weak D match, TRBD1 (5 bases). The CDR3 contains 16 residues. V lost 0 bases and J lost 8, with 17 bases in between. Looked up from germline, CDR1 is SGHVS and CDR2 is FQNEAQ. This chain's CDR3 is CASSLARGGELKPQHF. DNA of the CDR3: TGTGCCAGCAGCTTAGCGCGGGGAGGGGAACTTAAGCCCCAGCATTTT.

This clonotype has more than one count but fewer than ten. The V gene is TRBV14, the J gene TRBJ2-7, with D possibly matching TRBD1 (6 bases). The germline V gene encodes CDR1 SGHDN and CDR2 FVKESK. CDR3 length: 14 residues. V was clipped by 2 bases and J by 3 bases, with 11 bases between them. The CDR3 DNA reads as TGTGCCAGCAGCCAAAATAAGGGGGACTACGAGCAGTACGTC. It yields the protein CASSQNKGDYEQYV.

In its sample, this clonotype was seen a few times. The chain combines TRBV12-5 with TRBJ1-1; TRBD1 matches at 8 bases. The V gene end was trimmed by 6 bases and the J gene end by 4 bases; junction bases not matched to a gene: 7. Per germline, CDR1 LGHNT and CDR2 FRNRAP. This CDR3 spans 14 amino acids. The CDR3 sequence is CASGAGQGVTEAFF. The CDR3, as DNA: TGTGCTAGTGGGGCTGGACAGGGAGTCACTGAAGCTTTCTTT.

Only a few counts were recorded for this clonotype. The chain couples TRBV28 to TRBJ2-2; possibly TRBD2 for D (5 bases). CDR3 length: 17 amino acids. Germline values: CDR1 MDHEN, CDR2 SYDVKM. V was shortened by 7 bases and J by 1 base, with 19 bases between the two germline ends. CDR3 bases: TGTGCCAGCAACCCGGAGGCCCCATCGGAGAACACCGGGGAGCTGTTTTTT. This encodes CASNPEAPSENTGELFF.

The V and J genes are TRBV29-1 and TRBJ2-7, with D hard to call. Germline CDR1 SQVTM, CDR2 ANQGSEA. The CDR3 is 13 residues long. V lost 3 bases to trimming and J lost 3 bases, with 12 bases between them. DNA of the CDR3: TGCAGCGTTGAGAGTCGGCAGAACTACGAGCAGTACTTC. Protein sequence: CSVESRQNYEQYF.

This chain connects TRBV12-3 or TRBV12-4 to TRBJ2-1; TRBD2 matches 12 bases. CDR3 size: 18 residues. CDR3 DNA: TGTACCTGCAGTTTAGGGGCCGGACTAGCGGGGCGCTACAATGAGCAGTTCTTC. Amino acids: CTCSLGAGLAGRYNEQFF.

This clonotype showed up just a few times. CDR3: CASSPKRYNNEQFF. CDR3 nucleotides: TGTGCCAGCTCACCTAAGCGGTATAACAATGAGCAGTTCTTC. The J gene is TRBJ2-1, the V gene TRBV18; D is perhaps TRBD2 (5 bases). Germline CDR1 and CDR2: KGHSH and LQKENI. The V end was cut by 3 bases, the J end by 5 bases, with 11 bases between. The CDR3 is 14 residues long.

This clonotype was seen many times. This sequence joins TRBV4-1 and TRBJ1-1; the match to TRBD1 covers 7 bases. This CDR3 is 13 amino acids long. V lost 5 bases to trimming and J lost 8 bases; unmatched junction nucleotides: 8. Per the germline V gene, CDR1 is MGHRA and CDR2 is YSYEKL. CDR3 DNA sequence: TGCGCCAGCAGCAAACTTTTGGACAGGGAAGCTTTCTTT. Amino acid sequence: CASSKLLDREAFF.

In its sample, this clonotype was seen a few times. CDR3 bases: TGTGCCACCAGCAGAGATTGGCTAGCGGGAGGAAACACCGGGGAGCTGTTTTTT. Translation gives CATSRDWLAGGNTGELFF. This sequence joins TRBV15 and TRBJ2-2; 11 nucleotides align to TRBD2. The germline V gene has CDR1 LNHNV and CDR2 YYDKDF (reference sequence). The CDR3 spans 18 residues. After removal of 0 bases from V and 2 bases from J, the junction contained 5 bases not matched to a gene.

In its sample, this clonotype was seen many times. The rearrangement uses TRBV28 and TRBJ2-3; weak D call: TRBD1 (5 bases). V lost 6 bases and J lost 0, with 16 bases in between. Germline values: CDR1 MDHEN, CDR2 SYDVKM. The CDR3 consists of 16 residues. The CDR3 sequence is CASRPSPGLSTDTQYF. The CDR3 DNA is TGTGCCAGCAGACCCTCCCCAGGGTTAAGCACAGATACGCAGTATTTT.

In its sample, this clonotype was seen many times. This chain joins TRBV5-1 and TRBJ2-1; no reliable D call. CDR1 SGHRS and CDR2 YFSETQ come from the germline V gene. V lost 4 bases to trimming and J lost 6 bases, with 8 bases between them. The CDR3 consists of 12 residues. DNA of the CDR3: TGCGCCAGCAGCCTAGTCCTCAATGAGCAGTTCTTC. Amino acids: CASSLVLNEQFF.

This clonotype showed up just a few times. The chain employs TRBV10-3 and TRBJ2-7; perhaps TRBD1 as D (5 bases). The germline gives CDR1 ENHRY, CDR2 SYGVKD. V was pared by 3 bases and J by 3 bases, with 15 bases between. The length of the CDR3 is 15 residues. CDR3 DNA sequence: TGTGCCATCAGTGAATCTGGACACCTCAACTACGAGCAGTACTTC. This encodes CAISESGHLNYEQYF.

The V and J genes are TRBV2 and TRBJ2-7, with a possible D match to TRBD1 (5 bases). The V gene's germline CDR1 is SNHLY and CDR2 FYNNEI. The V gene lost 4 bases and the J gene lost 5 bases, with 21 bases spanning the gap. This CDR3 comprises 16 residues. The CDR3: CASSVLPDSLDNEQYF. The DNA for the CDR3 is TGTGCCAGCAGTGTTTTGCCTGACTCTCTGGACAACGAGCAGTACTTC.

A single count supports this clonotype. This rearrangement joins TRBV5-5 to TRBJ2-7; TRBD1 matches 7 bases. Germline CDR1 SGHKS, CDR2 YYEKEE (reference sequence). The CDR3 runs to 16 residues. Trimming removed 4 bases from V and 5 bases from J; junction bases left unmatched: 15. The CDR3 is CASSPSPGQLDHEQYF. CDR3 in DNA: TGTGCCAGCAGCCCATCACCGGGACAGCTAGATCACGAGCAGTACTTC.

The J gene is TRBJ2-2, the V gene TRBV6-5; D perhaps matches TRBD1 (6 bases). The ends were cut back, 4 bases at V and 0 bases at J, with 15 bases in the middle. Germline CDR1 and CDR2: MNHEY and SVGAGI. The CDR3 sequence is 17 residues long. The CDR3 bases are TGTGCCAGCAGTTCCGACGGACAGCCGGCGAACACCGGGGAGCTGTTTTTT. The encoded protein is CASSSDGQPANTGELFF.

This clonotype was observed at least ten times. V and J are TRBV3-1 and TRBJ1-6; D is possibly TRBD1 (5 bases). This CDR3 spans 18 amino acids. V shed 1 base and J shed 13 bases, with 26 bases lying between them. Germline assignment: CDR1 LGHDT and CDR2 YNNKEL (reference sequence). The CDR3 DNA sequence: TGTGCCAGCAGCCAAGGTTACGGGGCCAACCCTTTTAAGCGTCCCCTCCACTTT. It encodes CASSQGYGANPFKRPLHF.

The chain couples TRBV28 to TRBJ1-1; unclear D gene. The V and J ends lost 10 bases and 0 bases respectively, with 12 bases between them. CDR1 and CDR2 from the germline V gene are MDHEN and SYDVKM. The CDR3 totals 13 residues. The CDR3 protein is CATLDGMNTEAFF. For the CDR3, the DNA is TGTGCCACCCTGGACGGAATGAACACTGAAGCTTTCTTT.

The chain has TRBV5-6 and TRBJ2-1; D possibly corresponds to TRBD1 (5 bases). This CDR3 has 12 amino acids. V lost 0 bases and J 10 bases, leaving 8 bases between the germline ends. The V gene's germline CDR1 is SGHDT and CDR2 YYEEEE. As DNA, the CDR3 is TGTGCCAGCAGCTTGGACCCAGGGGAGCAGTTCTTC. Translation gives CASSLDPGEQFF.

V usage is TRBV15 and J usage is TRBJ2-4, with TRBD1 as a possible D gene (6 bases). V was pared by 7 bases and J by 0 bases, with 19 bases between. CDR1 is LNHNV and CDR2 is YYDKDF in the germline V gene (reference sequence). This CDR3 is 17 amino acids long. This CDR3 reads CATTQDSFSLAKNIQYF. The CDR3 region has the DNA TGTGCCACCACACAGGACAGCTTCTCTTTAGCCAAAAACATTCAGTACTTC.

The CDR3 spells CASSTLAGGGEQYF. In nucleotides, the CDR3 is TGTGCCAGCAGCACGCTAGCGGGAGGGGGCGAGCAGTACTTC. This rearrangement joins TRBV7-2 to TRBJ2-7; the match to TRBD2 covers 12 bases. The V gene's germline CDR1 is SGHTA and CDR2 FQGNSA. V gave up 5 bases and J gave up 6 bases; unmatched junction bases: 5. This CDR3 is 14 amino acids long.

This chain joins TRBV5-6 and TRBJ1-6; TRBD1 matches 9 bases. The length of the CDR3 is 15 residues. CDR1 is SGHDT and CDR2 is YYEEEE in the germline V gene. V was clipped by 4 bases and J by 8 bases; unmatched bases: 7. In DNA, the CDR3 is TGTGCCAGCAGCGGGACAGGGCTTGGCGATTCACCCCTCCACTTT. This gives the protein CASSGTGLGDSPLHF.

This clonotype was detected ten times or more. V usage is TRBV19 and J usage is TRBJ2-2; 8 bases agree with TRBD1. V lost 4 bases, J lost 7 bases, and 11 bases stayed unmatched. The CDR3 consists of 16 residues. Germline CDR1 and CDR2: LNHDA and SQIVND (reference sequence). The CDR3 bases are TGTGCCAGTAGTACTGTCGGACAGGGCAGGATCGGGGAGCTGTTTTTT. It specifies CASSTVGQGRIGELFF.

This clonotype was observed at least ten times. The chain has TRBV29-1 and TRBJ2-1, with 12 bases identical to TRBD2. The CDR3 is 17 residues long. V lost 0 bases, J lost 3 bases, and 6 bases stayed unmatched. Germline V CDR1 and CDR2: SQVTM, ANQGSEA. The CDR3 region has the DNA TGCAGCGTTGAAGATCCAGGACTAGCGGGGCACTACAATGAGCAGTTCTTC. Its translation is CSVEDPGLAGHYNEQFF.

Ten or more counts support this clonotype. The V gene is TRBV20-1, the J gene TRBJ2-5; 7 positions match TRBD1. Germline V gene data show CDR1 as DFQATT and CDR2 as SNEGSKA (reference sequence). The CDR3 runs to 16 residues. V lost 4 bases to trimming and J lost 0 bases; unmatched junction nucleotides: 11. The CDR3 DNA sequence: TGCAGTGCTAACCGACAGGGACGGGTAGACCAAGAGACCCAGTACTTC. It yields the protein CSANRQGRVDQETQYF.